This TCR beta chain was found in a study of CD8+ T cells in alopecia areata. Study summary: Each day, treated patients took oral tofacitinib twice, at 5 to 10 mg per dose.

This CDR3 comprises 16 residues. Germline lookup yields CDR1 SGHNT and CDR2 YYREEE (reference sequence). Trimming cost V 4 bases and J 0 bases, with 11 bases left between them. The study's findings and limits: Lesional scalp exceeded normal scalp in clonality, especially in alopecia totalis/universalis. Among the cells sequenced in scalp samples are also the resident alphabeta T cells of normal skin.

The treatment here: oral pan-JAK inhibitor, 5-10 mg twice daily. Points on this clone: Its antigen remains unidentified.

Extracted RNA was reverse transcribed into cDNA, the sequencing template. Libraries were prepared by immunoSEQ multiplex PCR; TCRdb keeps only in-frame clonotypes and omits some of them. The sample gives about 250,000 clones, about 60% of which show up once; around 0.84% is in the top ten. The chain employs TRBV5-4 and TRBJ1-6, with no clear D. This clonotype was obtained from a human donor with alopecia areata. Source: CD4+ T cells sorted from blood, taken at week 52, from a patient treated with tofacitinib. CDR3 nucleotides: TGTGCCAGCAGCGCCATTGCGAGCTCCTATAATTCACCCCTCCACTTT. This sequence encodes CASSAIASSYNSPLHF.